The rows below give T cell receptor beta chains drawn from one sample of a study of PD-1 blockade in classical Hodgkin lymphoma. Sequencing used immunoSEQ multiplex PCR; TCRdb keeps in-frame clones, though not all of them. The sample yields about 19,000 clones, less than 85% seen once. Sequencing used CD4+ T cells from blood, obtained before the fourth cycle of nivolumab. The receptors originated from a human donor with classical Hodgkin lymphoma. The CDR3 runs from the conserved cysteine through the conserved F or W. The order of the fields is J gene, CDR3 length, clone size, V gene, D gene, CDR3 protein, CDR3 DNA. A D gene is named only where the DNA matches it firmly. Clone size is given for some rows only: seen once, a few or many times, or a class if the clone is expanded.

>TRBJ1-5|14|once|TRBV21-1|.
CASSKLMEHQPQHF
TGTGCCAGCAGCAAATTAATGGAGCATCAGCCCCAGCATTTT
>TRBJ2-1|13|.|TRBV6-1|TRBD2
CASYVPGLAQQFF
TGTGCCAGCTACGTACCGGGACTAGCGCAGCAGTTCTTC
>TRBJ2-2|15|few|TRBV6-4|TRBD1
CASSASTGVAGELFF
TGTGCCAGCAGTGCCTCGACAGGGGTTGCCGGGGAGCTGTTTTTT
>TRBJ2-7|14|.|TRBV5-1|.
CASRSGLSYEEQYF
TGCGCCAGCCGCTCAGGACTGTCCTATGAGGAGCAGTACTTC
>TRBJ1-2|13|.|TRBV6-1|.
CASSVTDGYGYTF
TGTGCCAGCAGTGTTACAGACGGCTATGGCTACACCTTC
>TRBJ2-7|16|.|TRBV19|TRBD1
CASSPQSGTGLHEQYF
TGTGCCAGTAGTCCTCAATCCGGGACAGGGCTCCACGAGCAGTACTTC
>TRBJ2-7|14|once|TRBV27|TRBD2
CASSLQAGRYEQYF
TGTGCCAGCAGTTTACAAGCGGGGCGATACGAGCAGTACTTC
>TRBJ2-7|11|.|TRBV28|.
CATLEDYEQYF
TGTGCCACCCTGGAGGACTACGAGCAGTACTTC
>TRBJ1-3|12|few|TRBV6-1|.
CASGGHGNTIYF
TGTGCCAGCGGTGGGCACGGAAACACCATATATTTT
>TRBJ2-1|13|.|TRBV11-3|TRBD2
CASSPLAGGEQFF
TGTGCCAGCAGCCCATTAGCGGGCGGTGAGCAGTTCTTC
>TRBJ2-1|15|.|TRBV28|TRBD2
CASSSLAGGYNEQFF
TGTGCCAGCAGCTCCCTAGCGGGAGGATACAATGAGCAGTTCTTC
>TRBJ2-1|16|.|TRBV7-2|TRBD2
CASSPPGLASSNEQFF
TGTGCCAGCAGTCCCCCGGGACTAGCCTCGAGTAATGAGCAGTTCTTC
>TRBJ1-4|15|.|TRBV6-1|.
CASSARDATNEKLFF
TGTGCCAGCAGTGCTAGGGACGCCACGAATGAAAAACTGTTTTTT
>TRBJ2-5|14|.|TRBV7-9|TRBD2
CASSILAGQETQYF
TGTGCCAGCAGCATACTAGCGGGACAAGAGACCCAGTACTTC
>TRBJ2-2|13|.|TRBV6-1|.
CASKVEGTGELFF
TGTGCCAGCAAAGTGGAGGGAACCGGGGAGCTGTTTTTT
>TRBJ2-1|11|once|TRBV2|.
CASSRGYEQFF
TGTGCCAGCAGTAGGGGCTATGAGCAGTTCTTC
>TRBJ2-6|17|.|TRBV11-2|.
CASSLDLTFSGANVLTF
TGTGCCAGCAGCTTAGATTTAACGTTCAGCGGGGCCAACGTCCTGACTTTC
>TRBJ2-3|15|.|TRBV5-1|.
CASSLEGSGTDTQYF
TGCGCCAGCAGCTTGGAGGGTAGCGGCACAGATACGCAGTATTTT
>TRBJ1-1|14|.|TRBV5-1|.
CASSLAAARLEAFF
TGCGCCAGCAGCTTGGCTGCAGCTCGCCTTGAAGCTTTCTTT
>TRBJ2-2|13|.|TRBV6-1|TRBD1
CASIGTGRGELFF
TGTGCCAGCATTGGGACAGGGAGGGGGGAGCTGTTTTTT
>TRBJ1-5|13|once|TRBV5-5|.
CASSRLVDQPQHF
TGTGCCAGCAGCCGGTTAGTGGACCAGCCCCAGCATTTT
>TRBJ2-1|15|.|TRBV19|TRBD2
CASSLKRAGGNEQFF
TGTGCCAGTAGTCTCAAGCGGGCCGGGGGGAATGAGCAGTTCTTC
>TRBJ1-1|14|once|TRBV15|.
CATSRDRVTTEAFF
TGTGCCACCAGCAGAGACAGGGTCACCACTGAAGCTTTCTTT
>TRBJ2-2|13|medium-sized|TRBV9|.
CASSVGATGELFF
TGTGCCAGCAGCGTAGGGGCCACCGGGGAGCTGTTTTTT
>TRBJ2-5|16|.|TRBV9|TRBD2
CASSVGASGVGQTQYF
TGTGCCAGCAGCGTAGGGGCTAGCGGGGTCGGTCAGACCCAGTACTTC
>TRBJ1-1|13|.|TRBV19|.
CASSIGGGTEAFF
TGTGCCAGTAGTATAGGCGGGGGGACTGAAGCTTTCTTT
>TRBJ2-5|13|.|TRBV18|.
CASSPRGQETQYF
TGTGCCAGCTCACCACGCGGCCAAGAGACCCAGTACTTC
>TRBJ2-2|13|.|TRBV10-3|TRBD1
CAISKTGGGELFF
TGTGCCATCAGTAAGACAGGGGGAGGGGAGCTGTTTTTT
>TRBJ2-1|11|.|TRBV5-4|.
CATTVSNEQFF
TGTGCCACCACCGTTTCAAATGAGCAGTTCTTC
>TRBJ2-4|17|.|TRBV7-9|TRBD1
CASSFLLAGGAKNIQYF
TGTGCCAGCAGCTTCTTGCTTGCAGGGGGAGCCAAAAACATTCAGTACTTC
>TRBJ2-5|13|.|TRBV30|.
CAWSRGGGETQYF
TGTGCCTGGAGTAGGGGGGGCGGGGAGACCCAGTACTTC
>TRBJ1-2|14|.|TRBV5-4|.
CASSKDGANYGYTF
TGTGCCAGCAGTAAGGACGGCGCTAACTATGGCTACACCTTC
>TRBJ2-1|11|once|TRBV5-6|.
CASSTGTVPLF
TGTGCCAGCAGCACCGGGACGGTCCCCCTCTTC
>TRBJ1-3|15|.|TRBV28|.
CASSPQGLTGNTIYF
TGTGCCAGCAGCCCCCAGGGGCTAACTGGAAACACCATATATTTT
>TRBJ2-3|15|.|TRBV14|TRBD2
CASSQVTSGRAAQYF
TGTGCCAGCAGCCAAGTAACTAGCGGGAGGGCGGCGCAGTATTTT
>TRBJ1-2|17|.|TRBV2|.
CASSEGGQRPSNYGYTF
TGTGCCAGCAGTGAGGGAGGACAGCGACCCTCTAACTATGGCTACACCTTC
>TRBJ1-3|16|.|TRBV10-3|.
CAISRDKAYFGNTIYF
TGTGCCATCAGTCGGGACAAGGCATATTTTGGAAACACCATATATTTT
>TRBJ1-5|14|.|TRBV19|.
CASSIGHKKGAQHF
TGTGCCAGTAGTATTGGGCATAAAAAAGGTGCTCAGCATTTT
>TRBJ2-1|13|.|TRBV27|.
CASSSRGVNEQFF
TGTGCCAGCAGTTCCAGGGGGGTCAATGAGCAGTTCTTC
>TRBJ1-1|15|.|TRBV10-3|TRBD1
CAMRQTGGLNTEAFF
TGTGCCATGAGGCAGACAGGGGGATTGAACACTGAAGCTTTCTTT
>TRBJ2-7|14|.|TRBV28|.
CASRWQVSSYEQYF
TGTGCCAGCAGATGGCAGGTCAGCTCCTACGAGCAGTACTTC
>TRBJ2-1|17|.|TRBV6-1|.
CASSGGRTGHIRDEQFF
TGTGCCAGCAGTGGGGGTCGGACCGGACATATCAGGGATGAGCAGTTCTTC
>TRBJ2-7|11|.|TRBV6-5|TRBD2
CASSSGGEQYF
TGTGCCAGCAGTTCGGGGGGCGAGCAGTACTTC
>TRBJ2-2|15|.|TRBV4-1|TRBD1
CASSQGQGAFGELFF
TGCGCCAGCAGCCAGGGACAGGGGGCCTTTGGGGAGCTGTTTTTT
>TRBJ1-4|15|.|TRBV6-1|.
CASSEVWEVGEKLFF
TGTGCCAGCAGTGAAGTCTGGGAGGTTGGCGAAAAACTGTTTTTT
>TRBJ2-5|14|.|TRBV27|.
CASSPGWARETQYF
TGTGCCAGCAGTCCCGGGTGGGCCCGAGAGACCCAGTACTTC
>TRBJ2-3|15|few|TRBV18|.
CASSPQLAGTDTQYF
TGTGCCAGCTCACCACAACTAGCTGGAACAGATACGCAGTATTTT
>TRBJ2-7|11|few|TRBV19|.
CASSIGHEQYF
TGTGCCAGTAGTATAGGCCACGAGCAGTACTTC
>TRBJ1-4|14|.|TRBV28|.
CASSFPGPGEKLFF
TGTGCCAGCAGTTTCCCAGGGCCAGGGGAAAAACTGTTTTTT
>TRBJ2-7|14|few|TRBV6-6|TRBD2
CASSGAGGAYEQYF
TGTGCCAGCAGCGGAGCGGGAGGGGCCTACGAGCAGTACTTC
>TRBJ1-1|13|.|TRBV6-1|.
CASRATMNTEAFF
TGTGCCAGCAGGGCTACAATGAACACTGAAGCTTTCTTT
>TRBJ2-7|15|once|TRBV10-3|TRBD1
CAISTGTGGFSEQYF
TGTGCCATCAGTACCGGGACAGGGGGATTCAGCGAGCAGTACTTC
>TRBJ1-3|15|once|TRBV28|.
CASSPQDLSGNTIYF
TGTGCCAGCAGCCCTCAGGATCTCTCTGGAAACACCATATATTTT
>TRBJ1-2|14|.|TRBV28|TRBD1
CASRTPGQGVGYTF
TGTGCCAGCAGGACTCCGGGACAGGGGGTCGGCTACACCTTC
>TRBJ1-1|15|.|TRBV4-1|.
CASSQEHAPNTEAFF
TGCGCCAGCAGCCAGGAACACGCACCGAACACTGAAGCTTTCTTT